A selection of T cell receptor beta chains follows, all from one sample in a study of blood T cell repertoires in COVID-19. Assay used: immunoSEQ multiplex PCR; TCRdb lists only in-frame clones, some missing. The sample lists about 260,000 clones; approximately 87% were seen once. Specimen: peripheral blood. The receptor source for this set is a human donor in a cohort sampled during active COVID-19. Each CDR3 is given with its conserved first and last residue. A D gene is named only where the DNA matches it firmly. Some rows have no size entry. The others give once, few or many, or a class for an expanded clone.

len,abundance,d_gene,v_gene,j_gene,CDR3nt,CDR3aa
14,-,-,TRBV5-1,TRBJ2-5,TGCGCCAGCAGCTCGGGACACACCCAAGAGACCCAGTACTTC,CASSSGHTQETQYF
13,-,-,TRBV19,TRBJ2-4,TGTGCCAGCCACGGGGGGCCACAGGACATTCAGTACTTC,CASHGGPQDIQYF
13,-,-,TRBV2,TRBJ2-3,TGTGCCAGCAATGTGGACTCAGAAGGGTCGCAGTATTTT,CASNVDSEGSQYF
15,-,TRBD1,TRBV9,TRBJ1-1,TGTGCCAGCAGCGGGAGGGACAGCCTGAACACTGAAGCTTTCTTT,CASSGRDSLNTEAFF
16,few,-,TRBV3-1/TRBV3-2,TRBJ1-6,TGTGCCAGCAGCCAAGATTCGGTCAGGGGAAATTCACCCCTCCACTTT,CASSQDSVRGNSPLHF
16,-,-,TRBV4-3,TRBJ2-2,TGCGCCAGCAGACCTGGAGGCGGGGTGAACACCGGGGAGCTGTTTTTT,CASRPGGGVNTGELFF
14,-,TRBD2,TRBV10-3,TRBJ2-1,TGTGCCATCAGTGTAGCGGGGGGGAACAATGAGCAGTTCTTC,CAISVAGGNNEQFF
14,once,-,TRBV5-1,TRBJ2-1,TGCGCCAGCAGCCCGCCCTCTAGTTACAATGAGCAGTTCTTC,CASSPPSSYNEQFF
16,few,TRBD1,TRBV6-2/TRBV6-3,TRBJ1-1,TGTGCCAGCAGCCCAAATCCGATGGGACAGCACACTGAAGCTTTCTTT,CASSPNPMGQHTEAFF
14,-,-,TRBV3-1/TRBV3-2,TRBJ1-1,TGTGCCAGCAGCCAAGATCCAGGGGCCACTGAAGCTTTCTTT,CASSQDPGATEAFF
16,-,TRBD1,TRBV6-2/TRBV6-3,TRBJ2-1,TGTGCCAGCAGTTACGACGGGACAGGGGTGTACAATGAGCAGTTCTTC,CASSYDGTGVYNEQFF
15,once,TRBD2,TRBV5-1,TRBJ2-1,TGCGCCAGCAGCTTAGCGGGCGGCCGCGGGGGGGAGCAGTTCTTC,CASSLAGGRGGEQFF
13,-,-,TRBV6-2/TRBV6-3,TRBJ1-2,TGTGCCAGCAGTCCCCCTCGGAACTATGGCTACACCTTC,CASSPPRNYGYTF
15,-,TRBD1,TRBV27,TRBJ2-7,TGTGCCAGCAGTCCCCAGGGACAGGGGGCTGGGGAGCAGTACTTC,CASSPQGQGAGEQYF
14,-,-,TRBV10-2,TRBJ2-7,TGCGCCAGCAGCCGGGACTTTCAAAACTACGAGCAGTACTTC,CASSRDFQNYEQYF
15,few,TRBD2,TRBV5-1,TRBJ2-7,TGCGCCAGCAGCTCCCTGACTAGCGGAGTCGACGAGCAGTACTTC,CASSSLTSGVDEQYF
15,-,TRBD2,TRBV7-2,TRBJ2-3,TGTGCCAGCAGCTTTGGCGGGGGGAACACAGATACGCAGTATTTT,CASSFGGGNTDTQYF
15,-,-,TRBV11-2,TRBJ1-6,TGTGCCAGCAGCCCAGCGGGACAAATAAATTCACCCCTCCACTTT,CASSPAGQINSPLHF
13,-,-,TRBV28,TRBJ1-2,TGTGCCAGCGAGGATGGGGCCGGCTATGGCTACACCTTC,CASEDGAGYGYTF
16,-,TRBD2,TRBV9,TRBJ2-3,TGTGCCAGCAGCGCCCGACTAGCGCTCGCCGCAGATACGCAGTATTTT,CASSARLALAADTQYF
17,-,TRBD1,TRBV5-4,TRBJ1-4,TGTGCCAGCAGCTCGGGACAGGGAACCGGGGGGAATGAAAAACTGTTTTTT,CASSSGQGTGGNEKLFF
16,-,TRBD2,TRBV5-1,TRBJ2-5,TGCGCCAGCAGCATCGGGACTAGCGGGAGGACGGAGACCCAGTACTTC,CASSIGTSGRTETQYF
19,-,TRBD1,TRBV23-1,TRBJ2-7,TGCGCCAGCAGTCAATCGGGGGACAGGGGGCAGAAAAGCTCCTACGAGCAGTACTTC,CASSQSGDRGQKSSYEQYF
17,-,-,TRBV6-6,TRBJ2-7,TGTGCCAGCAGTCGCCCGACCGTTGGGTACCGTCTAGGCGAGCAGTACTTC,CASSRPTVGYRLGEQYF
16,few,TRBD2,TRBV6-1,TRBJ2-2,TGTGCCAGCAGAGAAACAAGCGGGGGGAACACCGGGGAGCTGTTTTTT,CASRETSGGNTGELFF
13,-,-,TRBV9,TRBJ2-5,TGTGCCAGCAGCGTAGATTCCTTGGAGACCCAGTACTTC,CASSVDSLETQYF